The clone carrying this TCR beta chain was counted a few times. The target antigen is unknown. As for treatment: oral pan-JAK inhibitor, 5-10 mg twice daily. It was from PBMCs that CD4+ and CD8+ T cells were sorted. It was cDNA, reverse transcribed from extracted RNA, that served as the sequencing template. Using immunoSEQ multiplex PCR, the repertoire was profiled, and TCRdb retains in-frame clones only, with some absent. This sample has about 270,000 clones, with approximately 60% found just once. These data come from a study of CD8+ T cells in alopecia areata. Study at large: It was 6 to 18 months of tofacitinib, and then there were 6 months off drug. Treated patients' severity was scored by percentage of affected scalp area.

Overall study results and limits: Relative to normal scalp, lesional scalp, especially alopecia totalis/universalis, showed higher clonality.

The sample here was CD4+ T cells sorted from blood, taken between weeks 51 and 54, from a patient treated with tofacitinib. The origin of this receptor is a human donor with alopecia areata.

This chain's CDR3 is CASSLQVGQPQHF. The CDR3 DNA sequence: TGTGCCAGCAGCTTACAGGTCGGACAGCCCCAGCATTTT. J is TRBJ1-5 and V is TRBV7-2; D not certain. V was shortened by 2 bases and J by 7 bases, with 9 bases between the two germline ends. Germline values: CDR1 SGHTA, CDR2 FQGNSA. This CDR3 comprises 13 residues.